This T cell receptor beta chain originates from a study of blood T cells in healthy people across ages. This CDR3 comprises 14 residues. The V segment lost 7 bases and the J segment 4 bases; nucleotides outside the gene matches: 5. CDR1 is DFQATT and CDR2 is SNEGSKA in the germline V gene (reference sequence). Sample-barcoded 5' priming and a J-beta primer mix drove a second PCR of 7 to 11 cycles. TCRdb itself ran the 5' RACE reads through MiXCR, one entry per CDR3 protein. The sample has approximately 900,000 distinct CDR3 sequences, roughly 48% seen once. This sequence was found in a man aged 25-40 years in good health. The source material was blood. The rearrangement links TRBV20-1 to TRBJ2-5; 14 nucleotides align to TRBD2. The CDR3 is CSGLAGGPGETQYF. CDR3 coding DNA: TGCAGTGGACTAGCGGGAGGGCCCGGAGAGACCCAGTACTTC.